This is a list of T cell receptor beta chains from one sample in a study of a mutant IDH1 vaccine in newly diagnosed glioma. The antigens for these receptors are not known. Sequencing was performed with immunoSEQ multiplex PCR; in TCRdb, only in-frame clones are kept and a portion is missing. This sample has tens of thousands of clones, with approximately 79% found just once. Specimen: PBMCs, collected from a glioma patient whose treatment included an IDH1 peptide vaccine. The receptors were gathered from a woman younger than 30 with glioma. Some clones in this sample may be carry-over from other donors' samples. Each CDR3 is given with its conserved first and last residue. A D gene is named only where the DNA matches it firmly. Not every row has a clone size; where given, it reads once, few, many or a size class.

13,TRBD1,NA,TRBJ1-2,TRBV5-4,CASSSPDRGGYTF,TGTGCCAGCAGCTCACCAGACAGGGGTGGCTACACCTTC
14,NA,NA,TRBJ1-2,TRBV5-4,CASSPQVPDYGYTF,TGTGCCAGCAGCCCACAGGTTCCCGACTATGGCTACACCTTC
11,NA,NA,TRBJ2-3,TRBV20-1,CSGGSGDTQYF,TGCAGTGGAGGCTCCGGAGATACGCAGTATTTT
14,NA,NA,TRBJ1-1,TRBV27,CASSRGSQVRPAFF,TGTGCCAGCAGTAGGGGATCCCAGGTTCGACCAGCTTTCTTT
12,NA,NA,TRBJ1-5,TRBV28,CASSKVKQPQHF,TGTGCCAGCAGTAAGGTGAAGCAGCCCCAGCATTTT
17,NA,NA,TRBJ1-4,TRBV5-6,CASSSNHRLGGNEKLFF,TGTGCCAGCAGCTCGAACCATCGACTCGGAGGTAATGAAAAACTGTTTTTT
15,NA,NA,TRBJ1-5,TRBV2,CASRGRSNSNQPQHF,TGTGCCAGCAGAGGACGGTCGAATAGCAATCAGCCCCAGCATTTT
16,TRBD1,NA,TRBJ1-1,TRBV10-3,CAISDSRTGAGAEAFF,TGTGCCATCAGTGATTCAAGGACAGGGGCCGGGGCTGAAGCTTTCTTT
13,TRBD1,NA,TRBJ2-1,TRBV5-1,CASSSGQENEQFF,TGCGCCAGCAGCTCCGGACAGGAGAATGAGCAGTTCTTC
15,NA,NA,TRBJ2-7,TRBV7-2,CASSENLGRQSEQYF,TGTGCCAGCAGCGAGAACCTAGGAAGGCAGTCGGAGCAGTACTTC
14,NA,NA,TRBJ2-1,TRBV9,CASSLVPQGNEQFF,TGTGCCAGCAGCCTTGTCCCACAAGGAAATGAGCAGTTCTTC
16,TRBD2,NA,TRBJ2-1,TRBV5-4,CASSLPRTSGTNEQFF,TGTGCCAGCAGCTTACCTCGGACTAGCGGGACTAATGAGCAGTTCTTC
15,NA,NA,TRBJ2-6,TRBV29-1,CSVVLPVPGANVLTF,TGCAGCGTTGTTCTTCCAGTTCCTGGGGCCAACGTCCTGACTTTC
12,NA,NA,TRBJ2-7,TRBV29-1,CSVEPGAGEQYF,TGCAGCGTTGAACCAGGGGCAGGCGAGCAGTACTTC
13,NA,NA,TRBJ1-1,TRBV5-6,CASSSDGNTEAFF,TGTGCCAGCAGCTCCGACGGGAACACTGAAGCTTTCTTT
15,TRBD1,NA,TRBJ2-1,TRBV5-1,CASSGGQGAWDEQFF,TGCGCCAGCAGTGGTGGACAGGGGGCATGGGATGAGCAGTTCTTC
14,TRBD2,once,TRBJ2-7,TRBV12-5,CASVDSGGSYEQYF,TGTGCTAGTGTCGATAGCGGGGGCTCCTACGAGCAGTACTTC
16,NA,NA,TRBJ1-1,TRBV19,CASSIRAGSKNTEAFF,TGTGCCAGTAGTATTAGGGCCGGGTCAAAGAACACTGAAGCTTTCTTT
19,TRBD1,NA,TRBJ1-1,TRBV11-3,CASSLQGRWGDRGNTEAFF,TGTGCCAGCAGCTTACAAGGGCGGTGGGGGGACAGGGGGAACACTGAAGCTTTCTTT
13,NA,few,TRBJ1-1,TRBV30,CAWSDTGNTEAFF,TGTGCCTGGAGCGACACAGGTAACACTGAAGCTTTCTTT
15,NA,NA,TRBJ2-2,TRBV6-6,CALHGRDKHTGELFF,TGTGCCCTTCATGGGCGGGACAAGCACACCGGGGAGCTGTTTTTT
13,TRBD1,NA,TRBJ1-2,TRBV6-5,CASSPQGADGYTF,TGTGCCAGCAGTCCACAGGGGGCAGATGGCTACACCTTC
14,TRBD1,NA,TRBJ2-5,TRBV5-4,CASSGTGQQETQYF,TGTGCCAGCAGCGGGACGGGACAGCAAGAGACCCAGTACTTC
15,TRBD2,NA,TRBJ2-3,TRBV19,CASMGLADFTDTQYF,TGTGCCAGTATGGGACTAGCGGACTTCACAGATACGCAGTATTTT
14,NA,NA,TRBJ1-2,TRBV6-5,CASSYSGGARGYTF,TGTGCCAGCAGTTACTCGGGGGGGGCGCGTGGCTACACCTTC
14,TRBD2,NA,TRBJ2-5,TRBV19,CASSVAGGRETQYF,TGTGCCAGTAGTGTAGCGGGAGGGCGGGAGACCCAGTACTTC
17,TRBD2,NA,TRBJ2-2,TRBV7-9,CASSTPPGLADTGELFF,TGTGCCAGCAGCACTCCCCCGGGACTAGCGGACACCGGGGAGCTGTTTTTT
13,NA,NA,TRBJ1-5,TRBV10-2,CASKVGVGQPQHF,TGCGCCAGTAAGGTCGGGGTCGGTCAGCCCCAGCATTTT
17,TRBD2,NA,TRBJ2-3,TRBV5-1,CASSLLRTSGTTDTQYF,TGCGCCAGCAGCTTATTACGGACTAGCGGGACCACAGATACGCAGTATTTT
17,NA,few,TRBJ2-7,TRBV5-4,CASSLGGLAHYSYEQYF,TGTGCCAGCAGCTTGGGTGGGCTAGCGCACTACTCCTACGAGCAGTACTTC
15,TRBD1,NA,TRBJ1-5,TRBV25-1,CASSEFRTGYQPQHF,TGTGCCAGCAGTGAATTTCGGACAGGCTATCAGCCCCAGCATTTT